A single sample gave rise to the 21 T cell receptor beta chains below, sequenced in a study of CD8 T cells in ankylosing spondylitis. TCRdb ran MiXCR on the 5' RACE reads and lists one entry per CDR3 protein. The data hold roughly 42,000 distinct CDR3 sequences, with around 2.9% observed a single time. The specimen was blood, either unsorted or a sorted T cell fraction (not recorded which). The receptors stem from a male donor with ankylosing spondylitis or in good health (not recorded which).

This clonotype was counted many times. V usage is TRBV9 and J usage is TRBJ2-5; 9 bases match TRBD2. Germline CDR1 SGDLS, CDR2 YYNGEE. The V segment lost 0 bases and the J segment 3 bases; nucleotides outside the gene matches: 0. The CDR3 has 14 residues. CDR3 sequence reads: CASSVGTSEETQYF. CDR3 in DNA: TGTGCCAGCAGCGTAGGGACTAGCGAAGAGACCCAGTACTTC.

This clonotype was observed at least ten times. This chain uses TRBV9 with TRBJ2-2; possible D gene TRBD2, 6 bases. The V gene lost 3 bases and the J gene lost 2 bases, with 20 bases spanning the gap. The CDR3 has 18 amino acids. Germline assignment: CDR1 SGDLS and CDR2 YYNGEE. CDR3 DNA: TGTGCCAGCAGCGCGTCCCCCCGGGGAGGACTTAACACCGGGGAGCTGTTTTTT. It yields the protein CASSASPRGGLNTGELFF.

This clonotype was counted ten times or more. V gene TRBV9 combines with J gene TRBJ2-5, with TRBD1 as a possible D gene (5 bases). CDR1 is SGDLS and CDR2 is YYNGEE in the germline V gene. V shed 6 bases and J shed 1 base, with 16 bases lying between them. The CDR3 totals 15 residues. As DNA, the CDR3 is TGTGCCAGCACCGAAAATACAGGAGTCCAAGAGACCCAGTACTTC. This encodes CASTENTGVQETQYF.

This clonotype was counted ten times or more. The V gene is TRBV9, the J gene TRBJ1-3; the D gene is possibly TRBD1 (6 bases). V was clipped by 1 base and J by 3 bases, with 8 bases between them. This CDR3 has 14 residues. Germline V CDR1 and CDR2: SGDLS, YYNGEE. CDR3 sequence: CASSVNRDGNTIYF. The CDR3 region has the DNA TGTGCCAGCAGCGTAAACAGGGATGGAAACACCATATATTTT.

This clonotype appeared many times. The rearrangement joins TRBV9 to TRBJ2-2; tentatively, D is TRBD2 (5 bases). CDR1 SGDLS and CDR2 YYNGEE come from the germline V gene. The CDR3 contains 15 residues. V lost 3 bases to trimming and J lost 0 bases, with 9 bases between them. The CDR3 reads CASSASSPNTGELFF. Written as DNA, the CDR3 is TGTGCCAGCAGCGCTAGCTCCCCGAACACCGGGGAGCTGTTTTTT. The variable domain in full, completed from reference TRBV9 and TRBJ2-2, reads DSGVTQTPKHLITATGQRVTLRCSPRSGDLSVYWYQQSLDQGLQFLIQYYNGEERAKGNILERFSAQQFPDLHSELNLSSLELGDSALYFCASSASSPNTGELFFGEGSRLTVL.

This clonotype was seen many times. The chain uses TRBV9 and TRBJ2-7; 12 nucleotides line up with TRBD2. CDR3 length: 17 amino acids. Germline V lookup: CDR1 SGDLS, CDR2 YYNGEE. Trimming removed 2 bases from V and 2 bases from J; junction bases left unmatched: 8. The CDR3 loop reads CASSVELAGGGAYEQYF. The CDR3, as DNA: TGTGCCAGCAGCGTGGAACTAGCGGGAGGTGGGGCCTACGAGCAGTACTTC.

This clonotype was recorded many times. This chain connects TRBV21-1 to TRBJ2-4; no DNA check was done on the table's D call, TRBD2. TRBV21-1 is a pseudogene. There are 15 residues in the CDR3. The CDR3 is CASSPFLAEENIQYF. The CDR3 coding sequence is TGTGCCAGCAGCCCTTTCTTAGCGGAGGAAAACATTCAGTACTTC.

This clonotype was recorded at least ten times. This chain links TRBV9 with TRBJ2-7; possible D gene TRBD2, 6 bases. In germline, CDR1 is SGDLS, CDR2 YYNGEE. The V end was cut by 0 bases, the J end by 7 bases, with 11 bases between. CDR3 length equals 13 residues. CDR3 amino acids: CASSVEVGGEQYF. The CDR3 DNA is TGTGCCAGCAGCGTAGAGGTGGGAGGTGAGCAGTACTTC.

In its sample, this clonotype was seen many times. The gene calls are TRBV9 and TRBJ1-5; tentative D call: TRBD1 (5 bases). The germline gives CDR1 SGDLS, CDR2 YYNGEE. V lost 3 bases, J lost 3 bases, and 13 bases lay in between. This CDR3 region has 15 residues. This chain's CDR3 is CASSASTAPNQPQHF. The CDR3 DNA is TGTGCCAGCAGCGCATCGACAGCACCCAATCAGCCCCAGCATTTT.

This clonotype was picked up many times. The chain uses TRBV9 and TRBJ1-3, with a weak D call TRBD1 (6 bases). Between the trimmed V and J ends, which lost 0 bases and 0 bases, there was a span of 13 bases. This CDR3 contains 17 residues. CDR1 SGDLS and CDR2 YYNGEE come from the germline V gene. The CDR3 DNA is TGTGCCAGCAGCGTAGGGGACATACGGAGCTCTGGAAACACCATATATTTT. This sequence encodes CASSVGDIRSSGNTIYF.

This clonotype was observed many times. The chain joins TRBV9 to TRBJ2-5; 10 nucleotides line up with TRBD1. Per germline, CDR1 SGDLS and CDR2 YYNGEE. V shed 3 bases and J 6 bases; nucleotides not matched to a gene: 11. CDR3 length: 16 amino acids. This chain's CDR3 is CASSDSRTGGGKTQYF. CDR3 coding DNA: TGTGCCAGCAGCGACAGCCGGACAGGGGGAGGAAAGACCCAGTACTTC.

This clonotype has at least ten counts. The genes are TRBV9 and TRBJ2-5, with 9 bases matching TRBD2. Losses at the gene ends were 0 bases for V and 5 bases for J; bases not matched to a gene: 17. This CDR3 spans 19 amino acids. Germline CDR1 reads SGDLS; CDR2 reads YYNGEE. CDR3 sequence reads: CASSVEASRSGSRGETQYF. CDR3 DNA: TGTGCCAGCAGCGTAGAGGCATCTCGTAGCGGGAGTCGCGGTGAGACCCAGTACTTC.

The table lists this clonotype with many counts. J is TRBJ2-5 and V is TRBV9; 8 nucleotides agree with TRBD2. The CDR3 extends over 17 amino acids. Germline lookup yields CDR1 SGDLS and CDR2 YYNGEE. V trimming: 0 bases; J trimming: 0 bases; junction bases outside the gene matches: 7. CDR3 nucleotides: TGTGCCAGCAGCGTAGGAGGGGCTAGCGGGTACCAAGAGACCCAGTACTTC. As protein: CASSVGGASGYQETQYF.

At least ten counts were recorded for this clonotype. CDR3 amino acids: CASSTGSGSQGSYNEQFF. The CDR3 DNA reads TGTGCCAGCAGCACTGGTAGCGGGAGTCAAGGGTCCTACAATGAGCAGTTCTTC. The chain is built from TRBV9 and TRBJ2-1; 9 positions match TRBD2. Germline CDR1 and CDR2: SGDLS and YYNGEE. The CDR3 extends over 18 amino acids. The V and J ends lost 4 bases and 1 base, in that order; junction bases with no gene match: 12. Combining the CDR3 with reference TRBV9 and TRBJ2-1 gives the whole variable domain DSGVTQTPKHLITATGQRVTLRCSPRSGDLSVYWYQQSLDQGLQFLIQYYNGEERAKGNILERFSAQQFPDLHSELNLSSLELGDSALYFCASSTGSGSQGSYNEQFFGPGTRLTVL.

This clonotype appeared many times. The rearrangement uses TRBV9 and TRBJ2-3, with D possibly being TRBD1 (6 bases). CDR3 length equals 16 residues. The germline gives CDR1 SGDLS, CDR2 YYNGEE. Between the trimmed V and J ends, which lost 4 bases and 2 bases, there was a span of 17 bases. The CDR3 DNA reads TGTGCCAGCAGCCCAGGGGTTCCCTCCCCCACAGATACGCAGTATTTT. Its translation: CASSPGVPSPTDTQYF.

This clonotype was seen repeatedly, ten times or more. V usage is TRBV21-1 and J usage is TRBJ2-1; the table's D call of TRBD1 was not tested on the DNA. TRBV21-1 is reported as a pseudogene. The CDR3 consists of 19 residues. The CDR3 nucleotides read TGTGCCAGCAGCGTCTCACAGGGGGCCAACGTTAGCTCCTACAATGAGCAGTTCTTC. This encodes CASSVSQGANVSSYNEQFF.

There are many counts of this clonotype. The J gene is TRBJ2-1, the V gene TRBV9; 11 positions match TRBD2. From germline, CDR1 is SGDLS and CDR2 YYNGEE. The CDR3 is 16 amino acids. V was clipped by 4 bases and J by 2 bases; unmatched bases: 5. Here the CDR3 DNA reads TGTGCCAGCAGCATGTTAGCGGGAGGGACCTACAATGAGCAGTTCTTC. Its translation: CASSMLAGGTYNEQFF.

In this sample, this clonotype turned up many times. The rearrangement joins TRBV9 to TRBJ1-6; 11 bases align to TRBD1. There are 16 residues in the CDR3. Germline-derived CDR1 and CDR2 are SGDLS and YYNGEE. With 3 bases clipped from V and 10 bases from J, the junction kept 9 bases outside the gene matches. The CDR3 region is CASSASRTGGWSPLHF. The CDR3 coding sequence is TGTGCCAGCAGCGCCAGCCGGACAGGGGGCTGGTCACCCCTCCACTTT. The full variable domain, with the rest looked up from reference TRBV9 and TRBJ1-6, is DSGVTQTPKHLITATGQRVTLRCSPRSGDLSVYWYQQSLDQGLQFLIQYYNGEERAKGNILERFSAQQFPDLHSELNLSSLELGDSALYFCASSASRTGGWSPLHFGNGTRLTVT.

This clonotype was recorded at least ten times. This chain joins TRBV9 and TRBJ1-1, with D tentatively TRBD1 (5 bases). The ends were cut back, 3 bases at V and 10 bases at J, with 16 bases in the middle. CDR3 length equals 13 residues. Germline-derived CDR1 and CDR2 are SGDLS and YYNGEE. The CDR3 loop is CASSATSLRGAFF. The CDR3 bases are TGTGCCAGCAGCGCGACGTCCTTGAGGGGAGCTTTCTTT.

This clonotype was observed many times. The chain is built from TRBV9 and TRBJ2-7, with a tentative D call TRBD1 (7 bases). The CDR3 has 15 amino acids. Trimming removed 6 bases at V and 4 bases at J, with 20 bases between. CDR1 and CDR2 from the germline V gene are SGDLS and YYNGEE. The CDR3 region has the DNA TGTGCCAGCAATGGGAGGACAGGCCTTGGTTACGAGCAGTACTTC. Translating it yields CASNGRTGLGYEQYF. Drawing the rest from reference TRBV9 and TRBJ2-7, the complete variable domain is DSGVTQTPKHLITATGQRVTLRCSPRSGDLSVYWYQQSLDQGLQFLIQYYNGEERAKGNILERFSAQQFPDLHSELNLSSLELGDSALYFCASNGRTGLGYEQYFGPGTRLTVT.

This clonotype was seen at least ten times. The CDR3 reads CASSGGPGNTIYF. The CDR3, as DNA: TGTGCCAGCAGCGGGGGTCCTGGAAACACCATATATTTT. The rearrangement links TRBV9 to TRBJ1-3; no definite D call. Germline V gene sequence: CDR1 SGDLS, CDR2 YYNGEE. This CDR3 contains 13 residues. V lost 3 bases and J lost 2, with 6 bases in between.